This entry lists 7 T cell receptor beta chains sequenced from one sample in a study of somatic mutations in cytotoxic T cells in rheumatoid arthritis. Using immunoSEQ multiplex PCR, the repertoire was profiled, and TCRdb retains in-frame clones only, with some absent. The sample consists of more than 15,000 clones, about 73% of them appearing once. The sample was CD8+ T cells sorted from blood. These receptors were collected from a woman aged 55-69 years in good health.

The rearrangement uses TRBV27 and TRBJ1-6; 9 positions agree with TRBD1. Germline V lookup: CDR1 MNHEY, CDR2 SMNVEV (reference sequence). The CDR3 totals 14 residues. The ends lost 6 bases at V and 10 bases at J; junction bases unmatched: 7. The CDR3 here is CASRPGQGRSPLHF. CDR3 bases: TGTGCCAGCAGACCGGGACAGGGAAGGTCACCCCTCCACTTT.

This chain joins TRBV6-6 and TRBJ2-7, with TRBD1 matching over 9 bases. Germline V gene sequence: CDR1 MNHNY, CDR2 SVGAGI (reference sequence). With 6 bases clipped from V and 6 bases from J, the junction kept 12 bases outside the gene matches. This CDR3 has 15 residues. For the CDR3, the DNA is TGTGCCAGCAGCTCACGCCGGGACAGGGAGGTCGAGCAGTACTTC. As protein: CASSSRRDREVEQYF.

V is TRBV11-1 and J is TRBJ2-3; maybe TRBD2 (6 bases). Germline V gives CDR1 SGHAT, CDR2 FQDESV (reference sequence). V was shortened by 5 bases and J by 4 bases, with 19 bases between the two germline ends. The CDR3 contains 16 residues. CDR3 in amino acids: CASSTTWGVDADTQYF. The CDR3 coding sequence is TGTGCCAGCAGCACTACGTGGGGGGTGGACGCAGATACGCAGTATTTT.

CDR3 region: CASSTGVGNEQYF. DNA of the CDR3: TGTGCCAGCAGCACAGGGGTTGGGAACGAGCAGTACTTC. J is TRBJ2-7 and V is TRBV6-5, with 7 bases lining up with TRBD1. J was trimmed by 5 bases and V by 6 bases; bases with no gene match: 7. Germline CDR1 MNHEY, CDR2 SVGAGI. There are 13 residues in the CDR3.

This clone rates as medium-sized. The CDR3 DNA reads as TGTGCCAGTAGTGCAGGGATCTCCTACGAGCAGTACTTC. Amino acid sequence: CASSAGISYEQYF. The rearrangement uses TRBV19 and TRBJ2-7; D is perhaps TRBD1 (5 bases). Trimming removed 5 bases from V and 0 bases from J, with 8 bases in between. The CDR3 is 13 amino acids. The germline gives CDR1 LNHDA, CDR2 SQIVND (reference sequence).

The CDR3 DNA reads TGTGCCAGCAGCTTAGGCGGGAGGGCCCAGGCTACCCCTTACAATGAGCAGTTCTTC. The encoded protein is CASSLGGRAQATPYNEQFF. The genes are TRBV7-8 and TRBJ2-1; 9 nucleotides agree with TRBD2. The CDR3 runs 19 residues. Germline V lookup: CDR1 SGHVS, CDR2 FQNEAQ. Trimming cost V 1 base and J 4 bases; bases outside gene matches: 14.

This clone was seen once. The rearrangement links TRBV7-8 to TRBJ2-7; 7 nucleotides line up with TRBD1. CDR3 length: 16 amino acids. CDR1 and CDR2 from the germline V gene are SGHVS and FQNEAQ. J gave up 7 bases and V 0 bases, and 12 bases lay outside the gene matches. The CDR3, as DNA: TGTGCCAGCAGCTTAGCCTCCGGACAGGTTTCGTATGAGCAGTACTTC. This encodes CASSLASGQVSYEQYF.